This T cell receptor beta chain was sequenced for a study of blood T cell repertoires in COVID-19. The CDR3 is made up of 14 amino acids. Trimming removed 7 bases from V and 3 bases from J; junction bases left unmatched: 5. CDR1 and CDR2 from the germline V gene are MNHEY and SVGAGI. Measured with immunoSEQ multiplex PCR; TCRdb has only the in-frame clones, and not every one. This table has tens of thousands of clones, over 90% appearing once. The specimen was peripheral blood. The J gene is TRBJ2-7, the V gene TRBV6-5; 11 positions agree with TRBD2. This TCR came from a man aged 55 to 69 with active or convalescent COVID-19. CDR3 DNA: TGTGCCAGCACCCAGGGACTAGCGGACTACGAGCAGTACTTC. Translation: CASTQGLADYEQYF.